The 8 T cell receptor beta chains below were found in one sample sequenced in a study of a mutant IDH1 vaccine in newly diagnosed glioma. These TCRs are of unknown antigen specificity. Documented time point: week 35, safety follow-up. Each vaccine dose was 300 ug of mutant IDH1 20-mer peptide, with topical imiquimod. This table comes from immunoSEQ multiplex PCR, and its TCRdb copy is limited to in-frame clones, with some not included. The sample consists of under 35,000 clones, around 80% of them appearing once. The sequenced sample was PBMCs, obtained from a glioma patient whose treatment included an IDH1 peptide vaccine. All receptors derive from a man aged 50 to 59 with glioma.

V and J are TRBV5-1 and TRBJ2-3; 8 nucleotides line up with TRBD2. From germline, CDR1 is SGHRS and CDR2 YFSETQ. Trimming took 4 bases from V and 2 from J; bases not matched to a gene: 6. This CDR3 comprises 15 residues. The CDR3 bases are TGCGCCAGCAGCCCCAGCGGGAGCTCCACAGATACGCAGTATTTT. Its translation: CASSPSGSSTDTQYF.

This clone has only one observation. The chain employs TRBV4-3 and TRBJ1-2; D unresolved. CDR3 length equals 15 residues. From germline, CDR1 is LGHNA and CDR2 YSLEER. V was pared by 0 bases and J by 2 bases, with 10 bases between. The DNA of the CDR3 is TGCGCCAGCAGCCAAGATATGGGTTCGAACTATGGCTACACCTTC. As protein: CASSQDMGSNYGYTF.

The gene calls are TRBV10-3 and TRBJ2-7; D is undetermined. With 0 bases removed from V and 5 bases from J, the gap between germline ends came to 5 bases. Germline CDR1 reads ENHRY; CDR2 reads SYGVKD. CDR3 length: 12 residues. The CDR3 DNA reads TGTGCCATCAGTGAGTCGAGCCACGAGCAGTACTTC. Translated: CAISESSHEQYF.

The chain recombines TRBV15 with TRBJ2-7; maybe TRBD1 (6 bases). The CDR3 runs 17 residues. Per germline, CDR1 LNHNV and CDR2 YYDKDF (reference sequence). V lost 1 base and J lost 5, with 21 bases in between. CDR3 sequence (DNA): TGTGCCACCAGCAGAGCCACAGGGCAGGGAAGGTCCCACGAGCAGTACTTC. Its protein is CATSRATGQGRSHEQYF. The full variable domain, its missing parts supplied by reference TRBV15 and TRBJ2-7, is DAMVIQNPRYQVTQFGKPVTLSCSQTLNHNVMYWYQQKSSQAPKLLFHYYDKDFNNEADTPDNFQSRRPNTSFCFLDIRSPGLGDTAMYLCATSRATGQGRSHEQYFGPGTRLTVT.

The gene calls are TRBV7-2 and TRBJ1-2; weak D call: TRBD1 (5 bases). Trimming cost V 1 base and J 4 bases, with 13 bases left between them. Germline-derived CDR1 and CDR2 are SGHTA and FQGNSA. The CDR3 is made up of 15 amino acids. DNA of the CDR3: TGTGCCAGCAGCTTAGTATCAGGGCAAGGCTATGGCTACACCTTC. This encodes CASSLVSGQGYGYTF.

The chain employs TRBV9 and TRBJ2-1; D is perhaps TRBD1 (5 bases). Trimming took 0 bases from V and 5 from J, leaving 15 bases between them. Germline values: CDR1 SGDLS, CDR2 YYNGEE. This CDR3 contains 16 residues. CDR3 region: CASSVGPQGRNNEQFF. The CDR3 nucleotides are TGTGCCAGCAGCGTAGGCCCCCAGGGTCGGAACAATGAGCAGTTCTTC.

This rearrangement joins TRBV11-3 to TRBJ2-7; D not resolved. The V gene's germline CDR1 is SGHNT and CDR2 YENEEA. Trimming removed 1 base from V and 4 bases from J, with 2 bases in between. This CDR3 region has 11 residues. This CDR3 reads CASSLVYEQYF. CDR3 sequence (DNA): TGTGCCAGCAGCTTAGTGTACGAGCAGTACTTC.

The chain joins TRBV19 to TRBJ2-6; D remains ambiguous. Germline loops: CDR1 LNHDA, CDR2 SQIVND (reference sequence). The length of the CDR3 is 15 residues. The V end lost 4 bases, the J end lost 0 bases, and 7 bases lay between the germline ends. CDR3 amino acids: CASSKDHSGANVLTF. The CDR3 DNA is TGTGCCAGTAGTAAGGACCACTCTGGGGCCAACGTCCTGACTTTC.